The 26 T cell receptor beta chains presented below share a single source sample, sequenced in a study of blood T cell repertoires in COVID-19. The protocol was immunoSEQ multiplex PCR, while the TCRdb copy is restricted to in-frame clones and leaves out a portion. The data contain more than 70,000 clones, about 93% of them seen just once; the ten biggest clones take up about 0.83%. The sequenced sample was peripheral blood. These receptors originate from a woman of 80 years or more with acute or convalescent COVID-19.

The chain combines TRBV27 with TRBJ1-4, with D possibly TRBD1 on 6 matching bases. The CDR3 sequence is 15 residues long. Germline CDR1 is MNHEY and CDR2 is SMNVEV (reference sequence). Trimming pared 1 base from V and 4 bases from J, leaving 10 bases between. The CDR3 spells CASSLFGQLNEKLFF. The DNA for the CDR3 is TGTGCCAGCAGTTTATTTGGACAGCTTAATGAAAAACTGTTTTTT.

Here the CDR3 DNA reads TGTGCCAGCAAGGGACTAGCGGGAGGCGAGCAGTACTTC. Amino acids: CASKGLAGGEQYF. The J gene is TRBJ2-7, the V gene TRBV2, with 15 bases identical to TRBD2. CDR3 length equals 13 residues. Trimming at V came to 7 bases and at J to 6 bases, leaving 1 base not matched to a gene. Germline loops: CDR1 SNHLY, CDR2 FYNNEI. The variable domain in full, completed from reference TRBV2 and TRBJ2-7, reads EPEVTQTPSHQVTQMGQEVILRCVPISNHLYFYWYRQILGQKVEFLVSFYNNEISEKSEIFDDQFSVERPDGSNFTLKIRSTKLEDSAMYFCASKGLAGGEQYFGPGTRLTVT.

The genes are TRBV29-1 and TRBJ1-5; 7 nucleotides match TRBD1. The CDR3 consists of 13 residues. Germline V lookup: CDR1 SQVTM, CDR2 ANQGSEA. V dropped 4 bases and J dropped 1; count of bases not matched to a gene: 1. CDR3 residues: CSVGRGSNQPQHF. CDR3 nucleotide sequence: TGCAGCGTTGGCAGGGGGAGCAATCAGCCCCAGCATTTT.

V and J are TRBV5-1 and TRBJ1-1, with 7 bases identical to TRBD1. Per the germline V gene, CDR1 is SGHRS and CDR2 is YFSETQ. The CDR3 consists of 12 residues. J lost 7 bases, V lost 4 bases, and 4 bases had no gene match. The CDR3 region is CASSTDRNEAFF. CDR3 bases: TGCGCCAGCAGCACGGACAGGAATGAAGCTTTCTTT.

This clone was found once. The V call is TRBV29-1, the J call TRBJ2-3; 8 bases agree with TRBD1. CDR1 is SQVTM, CDR2 ANQGSEA, per germline. The CDR3 has 15 residues. The V segment lost 7 bases and the J segment 0 bases; nucleotides outside the gene matches: 9. Here the CDR3 DNA reads TGCAGCGATCAGCTTCGACAGGGGAGCACAGATACGCAGTATTTT. Its translation: CSDQLRQGSTDTQYF.

The chain recombines TRBV28 with TRBJ1-5; 8 nucleotides agree with TRBD1. The germline gives CDR1 MDHEN, CDR2 SYDVKM. J lost 2 bases, V lost 4 bases, and 19 bases had no gene match. The CDR3 totals 20 residues. The CDR3 protein is CASSSYIGTGKSRGNQPQHF. CDR3 in DNA: TGTGCCAGCAGTTCTTATATTGGGACAGGCAAGTCCAGGGGCAATCAGCCCCAGCATTTT.

The rearrangement uses TRBV19 and TRBJ1-5; the D gene is possibly TRBD1 (6 bases). CDR1 is LNHDA, CDR2 SQIVND, per germline (reference sequence). V was shortened by 0 bases and J by 7 bases, with 13 bases between the two germline ends. CDR3 size: 15 residues. CDR3 sequence: CASSIEGGVWQPQHF. Written as DNA, the CDR3 is TGTGCCAGTAGTATAGAAGGGGGGGTCTGGCAGCCCCAGCATTTT.

The count of this clone is one. The chain is built from TRBV5-6 and TRBJ1-2; D is possibly TRBD1 (5 bases). CDR3 length: 14 amino acids. The V end lost 2 bases, the J end lost 4 bases, and 12 bases lay between the germline ends. The germline gives CDR1 SGHDT, CDR2 YYEEEE. The CDR3 DNA reads TGTGCCAGCAGCTTTCCCGGGGGGTTCTATGGCTACACCTTC. Translation gives CASSFPGGFYGYTF.

This clone was counted a single time. In DNA form, the CDR3 reads TGCAGCGTTGTACGCGGGACAGGGATTAATGGCTACACCTTC. Its protein product is CSVVRGTGINGYTF. The chain uses TRBV29-1 and TRBJ1-2; 9 bases align to TRBD1. Trimming took 4 bases from V and 6 from J; bases not matched to a gene: 9. Germline V gives CDR1 SQVTM, CDR2 ANQGSEA. The CDR3 contains 14 residues.

A word on this clone: The same CDR3 can be traced to other DNA sequences in this sample. The chain has TRBV4-2 and TRBJ1-5, with D unclear. The length of the CDR3 is 14 residues. V was cut by 1 base and J by 0 bases, with 4 bases left in between. In germline, CDR1 is LGHNA, CDR2 YNFKEQ. Written as DNA, the CDR3 is TGTGCCAGCAGCCAAGGGAGTAGCAATCAGCCCCAGCATTTT. Amino acids: CASSQGSSNQPQHF.

CDR3 sequence reads: CASSERAGNSYEQYF. Written as DNA, the CDR3 is TGTGCCAGCAGTGAAAGAGCGGGCAACTCCTACGAGCAGTACTTC. V gene TRBV6-1 combines with J gene TRBJ2-7, with a possible D match to TRBD2 (6 bases). V was pared by 2 bases and J by 0 bases, with 11 bases between. The CDR3 consists of 15 residues. CDR1 and CDR2 (germline): MNHNS, SASEGT.

The V and J genes are TRBV3-1 (or the pseudogene TRBV3-2) and TRBJ2-1; tentatively, D is TRBD2 (6 bases). This CDR3 has 14 amino acids. The germline V and J ends were trimmed by 5 bases and 7 bases, with 15 bases remaining between them. Germline values: CDR1 LGHDT, CDR2 YNNKEL (reference sequence). The CDR3 loop is CASSGSSGGNEQFF. CDR3 coding DNA: TGTGCCAGCAGCGGTTCCTCCGGAGGGAATGAGCAGTTCTTC.

The J gene is TRBJ1-5, the V gene TRBV21-1. TRBV21-1 is given as a pseudogene. The CDR3 consists of 17 residues. The CDR3 nucleotides are TGTGCCAGCAGCAACTGGATACGGGTGACTAACAATCAGCCCCAGCATTTT. This gives the protein CASSNWIRVTNNQPQHF.

The CDR3 here is CSVDGGWGAGAPDTQYF. CDR3 DNA: TGCAGCGTTGATGGTGGTTGGGGGGCGGGAGCGCCAGATACGCAGTATTTT. The chain carries TRBV29-1 and TRBJ2-3, with TRBD2 as a possible D gene (7 bases). This CDR3 region has 17 residues. Trimming shortened V by 3 bases and J by 4 bases, and 23 bases separated the two germline ends. The germline V gene has CDR1 SQVTM and CDR2 ANQGSEA.

The chain links TRBV11-2 to TRBJ2-5; D is unclear. V gave up 5 bases and J gave up 4 bases, with 5 bases separating them. The CDR3 has 11 amino acids. Germline V gene data show CDR1 as SGHAT and CDR2 as FQNNGV. This CDR3 reads CASSPRETQYF. DNA for the CDR3: TGTGCCAGCAGCCCGAGAGAGACCCAGTACTTC. The whole variable domain, remainder taken from reference TRBV11-2 and TRBJ2-5, is EAGVAQSPRYKIIEKRQSVAFWCNPISGHATLYWYQQILGQGPKLLIQFQNNGVVDDSQLPKDRFSAERLKGVDSTLKIQPAKLEDSAVYLCASSPRETQYFGPGTRLLVL.

V is TRBV19 and J is TRBJ2-3, with 7 bases lining up with TRBD1. The CDR3 runs 15 residues. Germline CDR1 LNHDA, CDR2 SQIVND (reference sequence). J gave up 0 bases and V 3 bases, and 3 bases lay outside the gene matches. The CDR3 bases are TGTGCCAGTAGTATCGACAGGGCTAGCACAGATACGCAGTATTTT. Amino acid sequence: CASSIDRASTDTQYF.

The chain has TRBV9 and TRBJ1-2; the D is unclear. This CDR3 region has 13 residues. Looked up from germline, CDR1 is SGDLS and CDR2 is YYNGEE. The ends were cut back, 3 bases at V and 4 bases at J, with 10 bases in the middle. CDR3 DNA: TGTGCCAGCAGCGCACCGAACAGCTATGGCTACACCTTC. Encoded protein: CASSAPNSYGYTF.

J is TRBJ2-3 and V is TRBV3-1 (or the pseudogene TRBV3-2); 8 bases agree with TRBD2. This CDR3 is 14 amino acids long. CDR1 LGHDT and CDR2 YNNKEL come from the germline V gene (reference sequence). V shed 4 bases and J 6 bases; nucleotides not matched to a gene: 6. CDR3 region: CASSLGLASDTQYF. The CDR3, as DNA: TGTGCCAGCAGCCTTGGACTAGCTTCCGATACGCAGTATTTT.

V usage is TRBV19 and J usage is TRBJ2-1; maybe TRBD1 (6 bases). V was pared by 11 bases and J by 4 bases, with 18 bases between. This CDR3 is 14 amino acids long. Germline V lookup: CDR1 LNHDA, CDR2 SQIVND (reference sequence). The CDR3 sequence: CASSRTAPYNEQFF. The CDR3 bases are TGTGCCTCATCACGGACAGCACCGTACAATGAGCAGTTCTTC.

The rearrangement uses TRBV5-5 and TRBJ2-7; D is perhaps TRBD2 (6 bases). This CDR3 comprises 15 residues. Trimming took 4 bases from V and 1 from J, leaving 15 bases between them. CDR1 and CDR2 from the germline V gene are SGHKS and YYEKEE (reference sequence). CDR3 in DNA: TGTGCCAGCAGCCATCACAGGAGGGGTTCCTACGAGCAGTACTTC. Amino acids: CASSHHRRGSYEQYF.

The chain employs TRBV21-1 and TRBJ1-1; TRBD1, as called in the table, went unchecked against the DNA. TRBV21-1 is listed as a pseudogene. The CDR3 sequence is 18 residues long. The CDR3 loop is CASSKLAFLQGVDAEAFF. CDR3 in DNA: TGTGCCAGCAGTAAACTCGCCTTCTTACAGGGGGTCGATGCTGAAGCTTTCTTT.

The chain links TRBV5-1 to TRBJ1-3; 9 nucleotides match TRBD1. Trimming cost V 4 bases and J 2 bases; bases outside gene matches: 10. Germline lookup yields CDR1 SGHRS and CDR2 YFSETQ. The CDR3 runs to 17 residues. In nucleotides, the CDR3 is TGCGCCAGCAGCACCTCCGGGACAGGGAATACTGGAAACACCATATATTTT. It specifies CASSTSGTGNTGNTIYF.

J is TRBJ1-5 and V is TRBV10-1, with a tentative D call TRBD1 (6 bases). Germline loops: CDR1 WNHNN, CDR2 SYGVQD (reference sequence). V dropped 6 bases and J dropped 0 bases, with 18 bases sitting between them. The CDR3 spans 17 residues. CDR3 DNA: TGCGCCAGCAGGGGCCAAGGGACACATTATAGCAATCAGCCCCAGCATTTT. Protein: CASRGQGTHYSNQPQHF.

The chain uses TRBV7-3 and TRBJ1-1, with TRBD1 matching over 7 bases. V gave up 2 bases and J gave up 3 bases; unmatched junction bases: 0. Germline-derived CDR1 and CDR2 are SGHTA and FQGTGA. There are 13 residues in the CDR3. The CDR3 sequence is CASSLDRDTEAFF. The CDR3 region has the DNA TGTGCCAGCAGCTTAGACAGGGACACTGAAGCTTTCTTT.

The chain links TRBV15 to TRBJ2-4; 7 nucleotides match TRBD1. The CDR3 spans 16 residues. CDR1 is LNHNV and CDR2 is YYDKDF in the germline V gene (reference sequence). The J segment lost 1 base and the V segment lost 2 bases, leaving 5 bases of the junction unmatched. CDR3 sequence (DNA): TGTGCCACCAGCAGATCCCAGGGGGTTGCCAAAAACATTCAGTACTTC. Its translation: CATSRSQGVAKNIQYF.

The CDR3 sequence: CASGQDNQPQHF. In nucleotides, the CDR3 is TGTGCCAGTGGACAGGATAATCAGCCCCAGCATTTT. The chain carries TRBV3-1 (or the pseudogene TRBV3-2) and TRBJ1-5; 7 positions agree with TRBD1. The V gene's germline CDR1 is LGHDT and CDR2 YNNKEL (reference sequence). Trimming at V came to 9 bases and at J to 4 bases, leaving 3 bases not matched to a gene. There are 12 residues in the CDR3.